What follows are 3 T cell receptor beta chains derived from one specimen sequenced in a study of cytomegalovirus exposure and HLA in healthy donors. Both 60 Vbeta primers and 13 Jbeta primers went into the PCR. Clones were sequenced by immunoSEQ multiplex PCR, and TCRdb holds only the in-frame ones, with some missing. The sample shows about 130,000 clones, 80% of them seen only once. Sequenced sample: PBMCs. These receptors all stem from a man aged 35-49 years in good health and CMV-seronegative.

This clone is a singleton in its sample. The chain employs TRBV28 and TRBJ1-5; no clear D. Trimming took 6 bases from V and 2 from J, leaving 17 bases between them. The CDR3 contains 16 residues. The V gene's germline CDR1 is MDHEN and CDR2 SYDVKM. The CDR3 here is CASSGSNTLGNQPQHF. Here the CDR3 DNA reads TGTGCCAGCAGCGGGAGCAACACGTTAGGCAATCAGCCCCAGCATTTT. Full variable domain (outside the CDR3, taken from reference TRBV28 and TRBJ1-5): DVKVTQSSRYLVKRTGEKVFLECVQDMDHENMFWYRQDPGLGLRLIYFSYDVKMKEKGDIPEGYSVSREKKERFSLILESASTNQTSMYLCASSGSNTLGNQPQHFGDGTRLSIL.

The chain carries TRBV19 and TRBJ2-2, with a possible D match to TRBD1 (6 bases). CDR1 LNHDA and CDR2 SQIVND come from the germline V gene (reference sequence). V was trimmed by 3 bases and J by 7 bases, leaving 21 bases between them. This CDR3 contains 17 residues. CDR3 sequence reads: CASSMGDRNAFGGELFF. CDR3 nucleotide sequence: TGTGCCAGTAGTATGGGCGACAGGAACGCTTTCGGCGGGGAGCTGTTTTTT.

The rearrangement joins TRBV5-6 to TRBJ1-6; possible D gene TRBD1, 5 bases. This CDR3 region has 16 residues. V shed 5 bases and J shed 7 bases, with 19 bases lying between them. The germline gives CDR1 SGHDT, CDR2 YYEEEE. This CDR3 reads CASSTSKWQGNSPLHF. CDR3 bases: TGTGCCAGCAGTACGTCAAAGTGGCAGGGAAATTCACCCCTCCACTTT.